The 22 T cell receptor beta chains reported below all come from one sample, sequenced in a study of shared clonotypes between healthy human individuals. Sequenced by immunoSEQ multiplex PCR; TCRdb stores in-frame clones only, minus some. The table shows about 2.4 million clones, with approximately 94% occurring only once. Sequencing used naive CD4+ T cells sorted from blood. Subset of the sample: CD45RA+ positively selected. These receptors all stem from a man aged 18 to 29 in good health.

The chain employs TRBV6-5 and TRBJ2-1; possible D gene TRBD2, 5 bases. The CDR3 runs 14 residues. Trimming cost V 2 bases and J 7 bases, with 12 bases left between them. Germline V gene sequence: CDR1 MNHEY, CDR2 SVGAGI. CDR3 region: CASSYGLAKNEQFF. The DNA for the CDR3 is TGTGCCAGCAGTTACGGTCTAGCTAAGAATGAGCAGTTCTTC.

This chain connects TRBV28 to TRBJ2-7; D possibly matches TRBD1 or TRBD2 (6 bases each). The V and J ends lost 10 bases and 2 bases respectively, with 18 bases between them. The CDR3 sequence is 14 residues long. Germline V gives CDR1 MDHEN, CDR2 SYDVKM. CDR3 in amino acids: CATAGGSRPYEQYF. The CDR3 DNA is TGTGCCACCGCCGGGGGCTCCCGACCCTACGAGCAGTACTTC. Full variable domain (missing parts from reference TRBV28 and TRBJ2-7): DVKVTQSSRYLVKRTGEKVFLECVQDMDHENMFWYRQDPGLGLRLIYFSYDVKMKEKGDIPEGYSVSREKKERFSLILESASTNQTSMYLCATAGGSRPYEQYFGPGTRLTVT.

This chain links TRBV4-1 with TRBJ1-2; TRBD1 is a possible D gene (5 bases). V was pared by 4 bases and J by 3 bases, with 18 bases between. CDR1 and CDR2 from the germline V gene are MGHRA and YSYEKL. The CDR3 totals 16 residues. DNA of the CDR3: TGCGCCAGCAGCCCCAATCGAGCCGGGACCGACTATGGCTACACCTTC. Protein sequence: CASSPNRAGTDYGYTF.

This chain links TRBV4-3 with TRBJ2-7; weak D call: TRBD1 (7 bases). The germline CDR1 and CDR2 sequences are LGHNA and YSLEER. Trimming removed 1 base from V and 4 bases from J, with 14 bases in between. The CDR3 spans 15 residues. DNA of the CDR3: TGCGCCAGCAGCCAAGGGACCAGGGGGGCTTACGAGCAGTACTTC. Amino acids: CASSQGTRGAYEQYF.

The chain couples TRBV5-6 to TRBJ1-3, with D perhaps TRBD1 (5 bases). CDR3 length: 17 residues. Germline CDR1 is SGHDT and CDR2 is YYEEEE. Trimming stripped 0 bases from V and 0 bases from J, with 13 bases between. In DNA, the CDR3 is TGTGCCAGCAGCTTGGGGGCAGGGCCGTTCTCTGGAAACACCATATATTTT. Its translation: CASSLGAGPFSGNTIYF.

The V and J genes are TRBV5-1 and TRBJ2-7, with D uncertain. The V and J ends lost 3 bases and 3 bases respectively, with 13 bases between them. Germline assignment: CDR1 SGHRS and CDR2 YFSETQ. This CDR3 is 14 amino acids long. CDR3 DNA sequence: TGCGCCAGCAGCTCCTCCGGACCGGGCTACGAGCAGTACTTC. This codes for CASSSSGPGYEQYF.

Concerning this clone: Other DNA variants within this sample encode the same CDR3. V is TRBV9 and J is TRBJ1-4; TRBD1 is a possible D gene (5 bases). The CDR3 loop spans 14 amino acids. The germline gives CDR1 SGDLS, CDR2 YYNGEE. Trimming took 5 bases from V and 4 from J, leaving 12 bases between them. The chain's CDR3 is CASSVTGGNEKLFF. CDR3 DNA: TGTGCCAGCAGTGTCACGGGGGGTAATGAAAAACTGTTTTTT. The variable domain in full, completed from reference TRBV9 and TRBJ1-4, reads DSGVTQTPKHLITATGQRVTLRCSPRSGDLSVYWYQQSLDQGLQFLIQYYNGEERAKGNILERFSAQQFPDLHSELNLSSLELGDSALYFCASSVTGGNEKLFFGSGTQLSVL.

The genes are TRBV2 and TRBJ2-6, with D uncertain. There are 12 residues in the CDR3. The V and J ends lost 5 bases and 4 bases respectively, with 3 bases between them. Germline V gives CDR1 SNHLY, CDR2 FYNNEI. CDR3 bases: TGTGCCAGCAGTTTCGGGGCCAACGTCCTGACTTTC. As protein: CASSFGANVLTF.

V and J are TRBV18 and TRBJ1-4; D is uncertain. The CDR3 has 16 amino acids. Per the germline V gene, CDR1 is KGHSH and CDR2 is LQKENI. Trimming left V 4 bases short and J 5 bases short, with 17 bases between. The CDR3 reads CASSRPKSSSNEKLFF. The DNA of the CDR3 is TGTGCCAGCTCACGACCTAAGAGCAGTTCCAATGAAAAACTGTTTTTT.

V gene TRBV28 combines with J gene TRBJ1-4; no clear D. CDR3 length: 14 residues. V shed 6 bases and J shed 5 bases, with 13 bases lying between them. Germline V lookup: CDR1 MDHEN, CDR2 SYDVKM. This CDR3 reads CASRLSTENEKLFF. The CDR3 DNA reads TGTGCCAGCAGACTATCTACGGAAAATGAAAAACTGTTTTTT.

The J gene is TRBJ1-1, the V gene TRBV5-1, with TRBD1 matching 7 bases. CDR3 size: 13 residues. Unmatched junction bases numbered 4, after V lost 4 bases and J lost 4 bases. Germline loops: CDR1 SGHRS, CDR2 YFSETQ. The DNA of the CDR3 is TGCGCCAGCAGCGCGGGACAGTCCACTGAAGCTTTCTTT. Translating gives CASSAGQSTEAFF.

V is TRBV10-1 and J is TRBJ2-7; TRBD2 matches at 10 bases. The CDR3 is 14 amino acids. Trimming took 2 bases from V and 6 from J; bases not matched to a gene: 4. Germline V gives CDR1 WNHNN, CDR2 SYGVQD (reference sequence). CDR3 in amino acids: CASSEQLAGGEQYF. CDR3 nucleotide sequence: TGCGCCAGCAGTGAGCAGTTAGCGGGAGGCGAGCAGTACTTC.

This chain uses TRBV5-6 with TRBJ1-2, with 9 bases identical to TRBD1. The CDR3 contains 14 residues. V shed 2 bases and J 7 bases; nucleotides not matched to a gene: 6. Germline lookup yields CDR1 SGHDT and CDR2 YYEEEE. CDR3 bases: TGTGCCAGCAGCTTCTTACAGGGGGCGGTTGGCTACACCTTC. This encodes CASSFLQGAVGYTF.

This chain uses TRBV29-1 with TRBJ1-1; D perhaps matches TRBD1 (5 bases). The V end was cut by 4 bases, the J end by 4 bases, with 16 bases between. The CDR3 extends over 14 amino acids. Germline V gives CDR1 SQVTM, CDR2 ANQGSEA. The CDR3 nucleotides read TGCAGCGTTGTGAGGGGAAGGGAGACCACTGAAGCTTTCTTT. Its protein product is CSVVRGRETTEAFF.

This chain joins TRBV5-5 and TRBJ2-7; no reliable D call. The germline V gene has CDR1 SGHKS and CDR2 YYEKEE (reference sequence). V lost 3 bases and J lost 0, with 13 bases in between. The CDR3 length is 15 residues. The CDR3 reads CASSWVGRSSYEQYF. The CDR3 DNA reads TGTGCCAGCAGCTGGGTAGGACGGAGCTCCTACGAGCAGTACTTC.

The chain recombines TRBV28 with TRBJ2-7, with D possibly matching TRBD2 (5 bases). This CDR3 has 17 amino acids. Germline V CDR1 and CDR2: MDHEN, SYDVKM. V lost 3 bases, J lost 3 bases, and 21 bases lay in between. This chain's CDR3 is CASSFTRHGRVSYEQYF. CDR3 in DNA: TGTGCCAGCAGTTTTACCAGGCATGGGCGGGTGAGCTACGAGCAGTACTTC.

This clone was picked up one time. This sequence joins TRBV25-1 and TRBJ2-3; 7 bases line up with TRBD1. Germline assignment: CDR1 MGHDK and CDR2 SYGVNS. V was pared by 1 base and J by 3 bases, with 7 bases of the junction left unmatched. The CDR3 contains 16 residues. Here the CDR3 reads CASSESEGGLTDTQYF. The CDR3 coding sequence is TGTGCCAGCAGTGAATCGGAAGGGGGCTTGACAGATACGCAGTATTTT. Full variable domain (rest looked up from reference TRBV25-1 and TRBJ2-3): EADIYQTPRYLVIGTGKKITLECSQTMGHDKMYWYQQDPGMELHLIHYSYGVNSTEKGDLSSESTVSRIRTEHFPLTLESARPSHTSQYLCASSESEGGLTDTQYFGPGTRLTVL.

The CDR3 protein is CASSRTSAMKTQYF. CDR3 in DNA: TGTGCCAGCAGCCGCACTAGCGCTATGAAGACCCAGTACTTC. V is TRBV6-5 and J is TRBJ2-5; 7 nucleotides match TRBD2. Trimming took 6 bases from V and 6 from J; bases not matched to a gene: 10. CDR1 is MNHEY, CDR2 SVGAGI, per germline. The CDR3 is 14 residues long.

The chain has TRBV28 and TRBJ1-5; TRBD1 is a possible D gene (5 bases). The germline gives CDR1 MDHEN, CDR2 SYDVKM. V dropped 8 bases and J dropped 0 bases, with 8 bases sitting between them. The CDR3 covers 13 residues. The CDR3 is CASWGYSNQPQHF. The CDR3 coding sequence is TGTGCCAGCTGGGGGTATAGCAATCAGCCCCAGCATTTT.

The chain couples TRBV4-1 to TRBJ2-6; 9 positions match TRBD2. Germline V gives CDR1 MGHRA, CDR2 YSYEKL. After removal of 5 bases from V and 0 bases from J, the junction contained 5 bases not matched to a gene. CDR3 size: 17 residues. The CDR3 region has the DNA TGCGCCAGCAGCTCTAGCGGGGAGGCCTCTGGGGCCAACGTCCTGACTTTC. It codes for CASSSSGEASGANVLTF.

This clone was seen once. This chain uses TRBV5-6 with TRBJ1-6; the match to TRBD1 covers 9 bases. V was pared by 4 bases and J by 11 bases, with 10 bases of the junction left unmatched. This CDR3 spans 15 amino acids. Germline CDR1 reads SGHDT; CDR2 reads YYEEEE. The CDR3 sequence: CASSPRDRDVPPLHF. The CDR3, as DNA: TGTGCCAGCAGCCCCCGGGACAGGGACGTTCCACCCCTCCACTTT.

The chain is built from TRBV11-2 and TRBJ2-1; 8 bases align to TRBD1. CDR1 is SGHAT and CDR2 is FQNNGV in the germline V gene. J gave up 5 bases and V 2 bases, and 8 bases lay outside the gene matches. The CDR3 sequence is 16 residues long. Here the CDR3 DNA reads TGTGCCAGCAGCTTATACCAGGGACAGGTTAACAATGAGCAGTTCTTC. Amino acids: CASSLYQGQVNNEQFF.